This TCR beta chain was recovered during a study of a mutant IDH1 vaccine in newly diagnosed glioma. Overall study: The study started vaccination 4-6 weeks after radiotherapy alone, or with temozolomide cycles. Week 35 was safety follow-up visit V12; week 47 was end-of-study visit V13. Most patients had radiochemotherapy with temozolomide before enrollment; others had one alone. Findings and limits, study-wide: Altogether, 93.3% of patients exhibited vaccine-induced immune responses.

Profiled with immunoSEQ multiplex PCR; TCRdb holds only in-frame clones, not every one. The sample carries roughly 60,000 clones, roughly 74% recorded once. Regarding time point: week 35, safety follow-up. In the vaccine, a single dose held 300 ug of the mutant IDH1 20-mer peptide, along with topical imiquimod. The table lists this clone with a count of one. The target antigen is unknown. The CDR3 length is 13 residues. Trimming took 4 bases from V and 0 from J; bases not matched to a gene: 2. Per germline, CDR1 GTSNPN and CDR2 SVGIG (reference sequence). The source was PBMCs, collected from a glioma patient whose treatment included an IDH1 peptide vaccine. The TCR originated in a man in his forties or fifties with glioma. The V gene is TRBV30, the J gene TRBJ2-7; 8 bases match TRBD1. The CDR3 reads CAWTTGGSYEQYF. CDR3 nucleotide sequence: TGTGCCTGGACCACAGGGGGCTCCTACGAGCAGTACTTC.